This TCR beta chain is from a study of T-cell reconstitution after alpha-beta-depleted transplantation in children. This CDR3 has 16 residues. V shed 3 bases and J 1 base; nucleotides not matched to a gene: 6. The germline CDR1 and CDR2 sequences are ENHRY and SYGVKD. This clonotype was seen ten or more times. As yet, its antigen is unknown. It was with unique molecular identifiers that the TCRbeta library was prepared. TCRdb reanalysed the PCR reads using MiXCR and keeps one entry per CDR3 protein. The sample has about 460,000 distinct CDR3 sequences; over 10% are singletons. Study-wide findings and caveats: Where some patients showed high TCRbeta diversity at day 60, it came from recipient T cells and thymic progenitors that had survived. T-cell counts and diversity were attributed mostly to newly produced T cells one year after transplant.

This sequence joins TRBV10-3 and TRBJ2-5, with 9 bases lining up with TRBD2. The sample was PBMCs, mostly from graft donor cells, taken 180 days after TCRalphabeta/CD19-depleted stem cell transplant. The sequence was obtained from a female patient aged 2-10 years who had a stem cell transplant for aplastic anemia, so the T cells may come from the graft donor. The CDR3 sequence: CAISDSLAGFQETQYF. The CDR3 DNA is TGTGCCATCAGTGATAGCCTAGCGGGGTTCCAAGAGACCCAGTACTTC.